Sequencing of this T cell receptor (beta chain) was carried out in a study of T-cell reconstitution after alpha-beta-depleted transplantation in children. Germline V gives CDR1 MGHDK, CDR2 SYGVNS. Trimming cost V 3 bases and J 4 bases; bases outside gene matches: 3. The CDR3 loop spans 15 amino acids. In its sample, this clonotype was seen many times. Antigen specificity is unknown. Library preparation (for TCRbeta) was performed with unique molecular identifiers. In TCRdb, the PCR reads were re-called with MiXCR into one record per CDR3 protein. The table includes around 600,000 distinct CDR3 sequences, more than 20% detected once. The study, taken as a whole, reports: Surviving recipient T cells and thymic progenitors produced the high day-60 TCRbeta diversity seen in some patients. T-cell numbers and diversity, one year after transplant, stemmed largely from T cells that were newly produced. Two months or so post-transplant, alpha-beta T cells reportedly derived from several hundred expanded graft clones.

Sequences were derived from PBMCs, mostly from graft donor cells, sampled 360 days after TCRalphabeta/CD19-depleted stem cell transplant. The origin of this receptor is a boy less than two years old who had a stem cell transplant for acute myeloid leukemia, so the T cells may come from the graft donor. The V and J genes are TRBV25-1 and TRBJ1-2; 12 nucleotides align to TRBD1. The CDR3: CASSDSGQGAYGYTF. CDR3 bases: TGTGCCAGCAGTGACTCGGGACAGGGGGCCTATGGCTACACCTTC.